These T cell receptor beta chains were read from a single sample in a study of cytotoxic CD8 clonotypes in ibrutinib-treated CLL. The data were produced by immunoSEQ multiplex PCR, yet TCRdb's version contains in-frame clones alone and is incomplete. The sample holds around 53,000 clones, 50% to 65% seen once. Sequenced here: PBMCs, sampled at disease progression, from a patient treated with ibrutinib. These TCRs come from a human donor with chronic lymphocytic leukemia. Each CDR3 is given with its conserved first and last residue. D genes are given only for firm matches. A row's size may be missing; if present it is once, few, many or a size class.

- TRBJ2-1 - TRBV15 CATSSQDGSSYNEQFF TGTGCCACCAGCAGCCAAGACGGCAGCTCCTACAATGAGCAGTTCTTC
- TRBJ2-6 - TRBV5-1 CASSLGQNSGANVLTF TGCGCCAGCAGCTTGGGACAGAACTCTGGGGCCAACGTCCTGACTTTC
- TRBJ2-5 few TRBV29-1 CSVAGTELGGETQYF TGCAGCGTTGCGGGAACGGAGCTAGGGGGGGAGACCCAGTACTTC
- TRBJ2-2 - TRBV19 CASRGQNTGELFF TGTGCCAGTAGAGGCCAGAACACCGGGGAGCTGTTTTTT
- TRBJ2-3 - TRBV12-5 CASGLTNRADTQYF TGTGCTAGTGGTTTGACGAATCGGGCAGATACGCAGTATTTT
- TRBJ2-7 few TRBV4-2 CASSQHGEVGEQYF TGTGCCAGCAGCCAGCACGGGGAGGTTGGGGAGCAGTACTTC
- TRBJ2-7 - TRBV19 CASSMDSSYEQYF TGTGCCAGTAGTATGGACAGCTCCTACGAGCAGTACTTC
- TRBJ1-4 - TRBV30 CAWRLSVGEKLFF TGTGCCTGGAGGCTCAGCGTCGGGGAAAAACTGTTTTTT
- TRBJ1-5 - TRBV14 CASTRSKEQVRIGQPQHF TGTGCCAGCACCCGCAGTAAGGAACAGGTACGGATTGGGCAGCCCCAGCATTTT
- TRBJ2-1 - TRBV25-1 CASSEEGGYNEQFF TGTGCCAGCAGTGAGGAGGGAGGATACAATGAGCAGTTCTTC
- TRBJ2-7 few TRBV6-5 CASTHRVGGYEQYF TGTGCCAGCACCCACCGGGTGGGGGGCTACGAGCAGTACTTC
- TRBJ1-2 - TRBV7-9 CASTGGVRLGSYGYTF TGTGCCAGCACTGGCGGGGTTCGGTTGGGTTCCTATGGCTACACCTTC
- TRBJ2-7 - TRBV10-3 CAISSTASYEQYF TGTGCCATTTCCTCGACGGCCTCCTACGAGCAGTACTTC
- TRBJ2-5 few TRBV18 CASSPGSGPETQYF TGTGCCAGCTCACCGGGTTCTGGGCCGGAGACCCAGTACTTC
- TRBJ1-1 - TRBV4-2 CASSYQGETFF TGTGCCAGCAGCTACCAGGGTGAGACTTTCTTT
- TRBJ1-1 - TRBV2 CASTIALNEAFF TGTGCCAGCACCATAGCGTTAAATGAAGCTTTCTTT
- TRBJ1-1 - TRBV7-9 CATIGFDTEAFF TGTGCCACGATTGGGTTTGACACTGAAGCTTTCTTT
TRBD2 TRBJ2-3 - TRBV4-3 CASSQVSGTLDTQYF TGCGCCAGCAGCCAAGTCAGCGGGACTTTAGATACGCAGTATTTT
- TRBJ2-7 once TRBV11-2 CASSLRESSYEQYF TGTGCCAGCAGCTTAAGAGAGAGCTCCTACGAGCAGTACTTC
- TRBJ2-2 many TRBV30 CAWTRQGRAGELFF TGTGCCTGGACCCGACAGGGGAGGGCCGGGGAGCTGTTTTTT
- TRBJ2-3 - TRBV19 CASSIGGPGADTQYF TGTGCCAGTAGTATAGGCGGACCGGGGGCAGATACGCAGTATTTT
- TRBJ2-4 - TRBV10-1 CASKGNAKNIQYF TGCGCCAGCAAGGGGAACGCCAAAAACATTCAGTACTTC
- TRBJ2-2 - TRBV2 CASNGGFPTGELFF TGTGCCAGCAATGGGGGGTTCCCCACCGGGGAGCTGTTTTTT
- TRBJ1-1 few TRBV9 CASSVTGNRNTEAFF TGTGCCAGCAGCGTAACTGGCAATAGGAACACTGAAGCTTTCTTT
- TRBJ2-2 - TRBV10-3 CAISEAGGELFF TGTGCCATCAGTGAGGCCGGGGGGGAGCTGTTTTTT
- TRBJ1-5 few TRBV27 CASSLTWDISNQPQHF TGTGCCAGCAGTTTAACGTGGGATATTAGCAATCAGCCCCAGCATTTT
- TRBJ1-2 many TRBV7-2 CASSLDRGIGYGYTF TGTGCCAGCAGCTTAGATCGGGGAATCGGGTATGGCTACACCTTC
TRBD2 TRBJ2-3 - TRBV6-4 CASSVRGGAFTDTQYF TGTGCCAGCAGTGTCCGCGGGGGGGCATTCACAGATACGCAGTATTTT
- TRBJ2-7 - TRBV4-3 CASSQVLGKGAYEQYF TGCGCCAGCAGCCAAGTCCTTGGGAAAGGGGCGTACGAGCAGTACTTC
- TRBJ2-7 - TRBV29-1 CSVGRSSYEQYF TGCAGCGTTGGTCGGAGCTCCTACGAGCAGTACTTC
- TRBJ2-7 - TRBV28 CAPRTVGEQYF TGTGCTCCGCGGACAGTTGGCGAGCAGTACTTC
- TRBJ2-2 - TRBV5-1 CASSSRGTGFTGELFF TGCGCCAGCAGCTCTAGGGGGACCGGCTTCACCGGGGAGCTGTTTTTT
- TRBJ2-7 - TRBV11-3 CASSPAAYEQYF TGTGCCAGCAGCCCTGCGGCCTACGAGCAGTACTTC
- TRBJ2-7 - TRBV5-6 CASSLGAPSGEQYF TGTGCCAGCAGCTTGGGGGCACCCTCGGGCGAGCAGTACTTC
- TRBJ2-7 - TRBV7-6 CASSLTSWQEQYF TGTGCCAGCAGCTTAACGTCGTGGCAAGAGCAGTACTTC
- TRBJ2-5 - TRBV11-1 CASSLEDFQETQYF TGTGCCAGCAGCTTAGAGGACTTCCAAGAGACCCAGTACTTC
TRBD1 TRBJ1-4 - TRBV6-5 CASSLRDRDEKLFF TGTGCCAGCAGCCTCCGGGACAGGGACGAAAAACTGTTTTTT
- TRBJ1-2 - TRBV2 CASSQRGDAYGYTF TGTGCCAGCAGTCAAAGGGGGGATGCCTATGGCTACACCTTC
- TRBJ1-2 - TRBV6-5 CASSSGQTVYGYTF TGTGCCAGCAGCTCCGGACAGACTGTCTATGGCTACACCTTC
TRBD1 TRBJ1-2 few TRBV6-5 CASSYSTGAYGYTF TGTGCCAGCAGTTACTCGACAGGGGCCTATGGCTACACCTTC
- TRBJ2-2 once TRBV4-2 CASSQGGWGDPGELFF TGTGCCAGCAGCCAAGGGGGTTGGGGGGACCCCGGGGAGCTGTTTTTT
TRBD2 TRBJ2-5 - TRBV5-1 CASSSTNSGRAETQYF TGCGCCAGCAGCTCGACTAATAGCGGGAGGGCAGAGACCCAGTACTTC
- TRBJ2-7 few TRBV4-3 CASSQDMMSYEQYF TGCGCCAGCAGCCAAGATATGATGAGTTACGAGCAGTACTTC
TRBD2 TRBJ2-2 few TRBV6-5 CASGLAGGGELFF TGTGCCAGCGGTCTAGCGGGGGGCGGGGAGCTGTTTTTT
TRBD1 TRBJ2-1 - TRBV7-8 CASSPGQVGYEQFF TGTGCCAGCAGCCCGGGACAGGTCGGGTATGAGCAGTTCTTC
- TRBJ1-1 - TRBV9 CASSVGTATEAFF TGTGCCAGCAGCGTAGGGACGGCCACTGAAGCTTTCTTT
- TRBJ2-3 - TRBV7-9 CASSQGTFTDTQYF TGTGCCAGCAGTCAAGGGACTTTCACAGATACGCAGTATTTT
TRBD1 TRBJ1-5 - TRBV9 CASSVMPTGGLLSNQPQHF TGTGCCAGCAGCGTCATGCCGACAGGGGGCCTCCTAAGCAATCAGCCCCAGCATTTT
TRBD1 TRBJ2-7 - TRBV30 CAWSGTGMAYEQYF TGTGCCTGGAGTGGGACAGGGATGGCCTACGAGCAGTACTTC
TRBD1 TRBJ1-5 once TRBV29-1 CSAGGDRSNQPQHF TGCAGCGCTGGGGGGGACAGGAGTAATCAGCCCCAGCATTTT
TRBD2 TRBJ2-3 - TRBV7-6 CASSSLWAGGSTDTQYF TGTGCCAGCAGCTCTCTATGGGCGGGGGGTAGCACAGATACGCAGTATTTT
- TRBJ1-6 - TRBV6-1 CASSEGYYNSPLHF TGTGCCAGCAGTGAAGGATATTATAATTCACCCCTCCACTTT
- TRBJ1-2 few TRBV7-2 CASSGGGAANYGYTF TGTGCCAGCTCCGGGGGAGGTGCAGCTAACTATGGCTACACCTTC
TRBD2 TRBJ2-7 few TRBV4-2 CASSQDRGGPFYEQYF TGTGCCAGCAGCCAAGATCGGGGGGGCCCGTTTTACGAGCAGTACTTC
- TRBJ1-5 few TRBV27 CASSFHGQPQHF TGTGCCAGCAGTTTCCATGGTCAGCCCCAGCATTTT
- TRBJ1-6 few TRBV19 CASGGLSGVSPLHF TGTGCCAGTGGTGGCCTCAGCGGGGTTTCACCCCTCCACTTT
TRBD1 TRBJ1-1 - TRBV27 CASSPGPPDRQGAFF TGTGCCAGCAGTCCCGGCCCCCCGGACAGGCAGGGAGCTTTCTTT
TRBD1 TRBJ2-3 - TRBV18 CASSPAGTGGTDTQYF TGTGCCAGCTCACCAGCCGGGACAGGGGGCACAGATACGCAGTATTTT
TRBD2 TRBJ2-5 few TRBV18 CASSQGTSGETQYF TGTGCCAGCTCACAGGGGACTAGCGGTGAGACCCAGTACTTC